Listed below are T cell receptor beta chains from one sample, sequenced in a study of cytotoxic CD8 clonotypes in ibrutinib-treated CLL. TCRdb's table, derived via immunoSEQ multiplex PCR, lists solely in-frame clones and lacks some. Counted here are a few hundred thousand clones, roughly 70% occurring once; the ten biggest clones make up 6.3%. Here the sequenced sample was PBMCs, taken after 36 months of ibrutinib treatment. Source of these receptors: a human donor with chronic lymphocytic leukemia. CDR3s include the opening cysteine and the closing phenylalanine or tryptophan. A D gene is named only where the DNA matches it firmly. Clone size, where shown, is once, few, many, or a class for clones that have expanded.

clone_size: .
d_call: TRBD1
v_call: TRBV5-8
j_call: TRBJ2-7
cdr3_aa: CASSLAPPRDRVVYEQYF
cdr3_nt: TGTGCCAGCAGCTTGGCCCCCCCCCGGGACAGGGTCGTCTACGAGCAGTACTTC

clone_size: .
d_call: .
v_call: TRBV18
j_call: TRBJ2-7
cdr3_aa: CASSPYGESYEQYF
cdr3_nt: TGTGCCAGCTCACCATACGGGGAATCCTACGAGCAGTACTTC

clone_size: .
d_call: .
v_call: TRBV9
j_call: TRBJ2-7
cdr3_aa: CASSVDPARPGEQYF
cdr3_nt: TGTGCCAGCAGCGTTGATCCAGCACGCCCAGGGGAGCAGTACTTC

clone_size: few
d_call: TRBD1
v_call: TRBV19
j_call: TRBJ1-5
cdr3_aa: CASSIVGDSYQPQHF
cdr3_nt: TGTGCCAGTAGTATAGTAGGGGACAGTTATCAGCCCCAGCATTTT

clone_size: few
d_call: .
v_call: TRBV29-1
j_call: TRBJ2-2
cdr3_aa: CSVLGPTGELFF
cdr3_nt: TGCAGCGTCCTCGGCCCCACCGGGGAGCTGTTTTTT

clone_size: once
d_call: .
v_call: TRBV25-1
j_call: TRBJ2-7
cdr3_aa: CASSVLTGYEQYF
cdr3_nt: TGTGCCAGCAGTGTGCTAACTGGTTACGAGCAGTACTTC

clone_size: .
d_call: .
v_call: TRBV6-1
j_call: TRBJ1-2
cdr3_aa: CASSERLSDVDGNYGYTF
cdr3_nt: TGTGCCAGCAGTGAAAGGTTGTCCGATGTCGACGGAAACTATGGCTACACCTTC

clone_size: .
d_call: .
v_call: TRBV18
j_call: TRBJ1-2
cdr3_aa: CASSPTGLYGYTF
cdr3_nt: TGTGCCAGCTCACCGACAGGACTTTATGGCTACACCTTC

clone_size: few
d_call: .
v_call: TRBV29-1
j_call: TRBJ2-1
cdr3_aa: CSVRTSWEQFF
cdr3_nt: TGCAGCGTTCGTACTAGTTGGGAGCAGTTCTTC

clone_size: .
d_call: TRBD1
v_call: TRBV9
j_call: TRBJ2-1
cdr3_aa: CASGPGQYNEQFF
cdr3_nt: TGTGCCAGCGGACCGGGACAGTACAATGAGCAGTTCTTC

clone_size: .
d_call: .
v_call: TRBV27
j_call: TRBJ2-7
cdr3_aa: CASSGADPAVYEQYF
cdr3_nt: TGTGCCAGCAGTGGAGCCGACCCCGCCGTTTACGAGCAGTACTTC

clone_size: .
d_call: TRBD1
v_call: TRBV18
j_call: TRBJ1-2
cdr3_aa: CASSPAGTGVANYGYTF
cdr3_nt: TGTGCCAGCTCACCCGCCGGGACAGGGGTTGCGAACTATGGCTACACCTTC

clone_size: .
d_call: .
v_call: TRBV11-3
j_call: TRBJ2-7
cdr3_aa: CASSLAATRAYEQYF
cdr3_nt: TGTGCCAGCAGCTTAGCCGCAACGCGGGCCTACGAGCAGTACTTC

clone_size: few
d_call: TRBD1
v_call: TRBV9
j_call: TRBJ1-2
cdr3_aa: CASRGGIDYGYTF
cdr3_nt: TGTGCCAGCAGAGGGGGCATCGACTATGGCTACACCTTC

clone_size: few
d_call: .
v_call: TRBV28
j_call: TRBJ2-7
cdr3_aa: CASIHGTSTEQYF
cdr3_nt: TGTGCCAGCATTCACGGGACTTCGACCGAGCAGTACTTC

clone_size: few
d_call: .
v_call: TRBV27
j_call: TRBJ1-4
cdr3_aa: CASRFHDGTGNEKLFF
cdr3_nt: TGTGCCAGCCGGTTCCACGACGGGACGGGGAATGAAAAACTGTTTTTT

clone_size: few
d_call: .
v_call: TRBV28
j_call: TRBJ1-5
cdr3_aa: CASSILHGFNQPQHF
cdr3_nt: TGTGCCAGCAGTATATTGCACGGATTCAATCAGCCCCAGCATTTT

clone_size: .
d_call: .
v_call: TRBV15
j_call: TRBJ2-3
cdr3_aa: CATSPGATRSRGTQYF
cdr3_nt: TGTGCCACCAGTCCTGGGGCGACAAGGTCGAGGGGTACGCAGTATTTT

clone_size: .
d_call: .
v_call: TRBV5-1
j_call: TRBJ1-2
cdr3_aa: CASSLQLGSYGYTF
cdr3_nt: TGCGCCAGCAGCTTGCAATTGGGCAGCTATGGCTACACCTTC

clone_size: .
d_call: TRBD1
v_call: TRBV15
j_call: TRBJ1-3
cdr3_aa: CATSRDKGARNTIYF
cdr3_nt: TGTGCCACCAGCAGAGATAAGGGGGCAAGAAACACCATATATTTT

clone_size: .
d_call: .
v_call: TRBV15
j_call: TRBJ2-7
cdr3_aa: CATSTKRLDSYEQYF
cdr3_nt: TGTGCCACCAGCACAAAAAGACTGGACAGCTACGAGCAGTACTTC

clone_size: .
d_call: .
v_call: TRBV11-3
j_call: TRBJ2-7
cdr3_aa: CASSEGAYEQYF
cdr3_nt: TGTGCCAGCAGCGAGGGAGCCTACGAGCAGTACTTC

clone_size: .
d_call: TRBD1
v_call: TRBV18
j_call: TRBJ2-5
cdr3_aa: CASSPEDRGDEETQYF
cdr3_nt: TGTGCCAGCTCACCCGAGGACAGGGGGGATGAGGAGACCCAGTACTTC

clone_size: .
d_call: .
v_call: TRBV19
j_call: TRBJ2-2
cdr3_aa: CASSVRTIGQGRTGELFF
cdr3_nt: TGTGCCAGTAGTGTGAGGACCATCGGGCAGGGAAGGACCGGGGAGCTGTTTTTT

clone_size: .
d_call: TRBD1
v_call: TRBV25-1
j_call: TRBJ2-1
cdr3_aa: CASSGGQENYNEQFF
cdr3_nt: TGTGCCAGCAGTGGGGGACAGGAGAACTACAATGAGCAGTTCTTC

clone_size: .
d_call: .
v_call: TRBV5-4
j_call: TRBJ2-7
cdr3_aa: CASSSGAGDEQYF
cdr3_nt: TGTGCCAGCAGCTCAGGGGCCGGCGACGAGCAGTACTTC

clone_size: .
d_call: .
v_call: TRBV4-3
j_call: TRBJ2-5
cdr3_aa: CASSQEGWETQYF
cdr3_nt: TGCGCCAGCAGCCAGGAAGGCTGGGAGACCCAGTACTTC

clone_size: .
d_call: TRBD1
v_call: TRBV5-1
j_call: TRBJ2-7
cdr3_aa: CASSLRTGINYEQYF
cdr3_nt: TGCGCCAGCAGCTTGAGGACAGGGATAAACTACGAGCAGTACTTC

clone_size: .
d_call: .
v_call: TRBV5-1
j_call: TRBJ2-1
cdr3_aa: CASSLDGVSYNEQFF
cdr3_nt: TGCGCCAGCAGCTTGGACGGGGTTTCCTACAATGAGCAGTTCTTC

clone_size: .
d_call: .
v_call: TRBV6-5
j_call: TRBJ2-5
cdr3_aa: CASTQSPSLETQYF
cdr3_nt: TGTGCCAGCACCCAGTCCCCTAGTCTAGAGACCCAGTACTTC

clone_size: few
d_call: .
v_call: TRBV11-2
j_call: TRBJ2-4
cdr3_aa: CASTGSRAKNIQYF
cdr3_nt: TGTGCCAGCACCGGGTCGAGGGCCAAAAACATTCAGTACTTC

clone_size: .
d_call: .
v_call: TRBV7-2
j_call: TRBJ2-1
cdr3_aa: CASRVSMATNHEQFF
cdr3_nt: TGTGCCAGCAGAGTCTCAATGGCTACCAACCATGAGCAGTTCTTC

clone_size: .
d_call: TRBD1
v_call: TRBV2
j_call: TRBJ1-1
cdr3_aa: CASSPQGRGTEAFF
cdr3_nt: TGTGCCAGCAGTCCACAGGGGAGGGGCACTGAAGCTTTCTTT

clone_size: .
d_call: .
v_call: TRBV29-1
j_call: TRBJ1-1
cdr3_aa: CSGTSSHNTEAFF
cdr3_nt: TGCAGCGGGACCAGTTCCCACAACACTGAAGCTTTCTTT

clone_size: .
d_call: .
v_call: TRBV6-1
j_call: TRBJ1-2
cdr3_aa: CASSERTTANYGYTF
cdr3_nt: TGTGCCAGCAGTGAAAGGACGACAGCTAACTATGGCTACACCTTC

clone_size: once
d_call: TRBD2
v_call: TRBV18
j_call: TRBJ2-3
cdr3_aa: CASSPGTSGKSTDTQYF
cdr3_nt: TGTGCCAGCTCACCCGGGACTAGCGGGAAAAGCACAGATACGCAGTATTTT

clone_size: .
d_call: .
v_call: TRBV4-1
j_call: TRBJ2-5
cdr3_aa: CASSQGSAGSQETQYF
cdr3_nt: TGCGCCAGCAGCCAAGGGTCGGCGGGATCACAAGAGACCCAGTACTTC

clone_size: few
d_call: TRBD2
v_call: TRBV29-1
j_call: TRBJ2-7
cdr3_aa: CSGGTSGYF
cdr3_nt: TGCAGCGGTGGGACTAGCGGGTATTTC

clone_size: .
d_call: .
v_call: TRBV19
j_call: TRBJ1-1
cdr3_aa: CASSIGPGDFEAFF
cdr3_nt: TGTGCCAGTAGTATCGGACCGGGAGACTTTGAAGCTTTCTTT

clone_size: .
d_call: TRBD1
v_call: TRBV6-6
j_call: TRBJ1-6
cdr3_aa: CASSYWGQGDSPLHF
cdr3_nt: TGTGCCAGCAGTTATTGGGGACAGGGCGATTCACCCCTCCACTTT

clone_size: .
d_call: .
v_call: TRBV19
j_call: TRBJ1-6
cdr3_aa: CASTGGLLFSSYNSPLHF
cdr3_nt: TGTGCCAGTACTGGAGGGCTACTGTTTAGCTCCTATAATTCACCCCTCCACTTT